These T cell receptor beta chains were read from a single sample in a study of cytomegalovirus exposure and HLA in healthy donors. The data were produced by immunoSEQ multiplex PCR, yet TCRdb's version contains in-frame clones alone and is incomplete. The data show around 49,000 clones, 80% seen once. Sequencing was done on a sample of PBMCs. These TCRs come from a man younger than 45 in good health and CMV-seropositive. The CDR3 runs from the conserved cysteine through the conserved F or W. The D gene is left open where the match is weak. Clone sizes are given selectively: once, few, many, or a class where the clone is expanded.

d_call	v_call	clone_size	j_call	cdr3_aa	cdr3_nt
TRBD1	TRBV18	NA	TRBJ1-3	CASSPPGQGTGGNTIYF	TGTGCCAGCTCACCACCCGGACAGGGGACGGGAGGAAACACCATATATTTT
NA	TRBV6-1	once	TRBJ2-7	CASSGSSYEQYF	TGTGCCAGCAGTGGTAGCTCCTACGAGCAGTACTTC
NA	TRBV9	once	TRBJ2-1	CASSAQGNEQFF	TGTGCCAGCAGCGCGCAGGGGAATGAGCAGTTCTTC
NA	TRBV10-2	NA	TRBJ2-2	CASSRGGNTGELFF	TGCGCCAGCTCCCGAGGGGGAAACACCGGGGAGCTGTTTTTT
TRBD1	TRBV7-6	NA	TRBJ2-5	CASSFRQGVFETQYF	TGTGCCAGCAGCTTTCGACAGGGGGTGTTCGAGACCCAGTACTTC
TRBD1	TRBV4-2	few	TRBJ2-7	CASSQDEAGQGDYEQYF	TGTGCCAGCAGCCAGGATGAAGCGGGACAGGGGGACTACGAGCAGTACTTC
NA	TRBV4-1	NA	TRBJ2-1	CASSQGGPYNEQFF	TGCGCCAGCAGCCAAGGCGGGCCCTACAATGAGCAGTTCTTC
NA	TRBV28	NA	TRBJ2-6	CASRGDTSNVLTF	TGTGCCAGCAGGGGGGACACGAGTAACGTCCTGACTTTC
TRBD1	TRBV7-3	NA	TRBJ1-1	CASSSTGGSEAFF	TGTGCCAGCAGCTCTACAGGGGGTTCTGAAGCTTTCTTT
TRBD1	TRBV5-1	NA	TRBJ2-3	CASSLVGGSSTDTQYF	TGCGCCAGCAGCTTGGTAGGGGGCTCTTCGACAGATACGCAGTATTTT
TRBD1	TRBV14	NA	TRBJ2-7	CASSRGQGPYEQYF	TGTGCCAGCAGCCGCGGACAGGGACCCTACGAGCAGTACTTC
NA	TRBV15	NA	TRBJ1-6	CATSDLDSFSSPLHF	TGTGCCACCAGCGACCTGGACAGCTTTAGTTCACCCCTCCACTTT
TRBD2	TRBV5-1	once	TRBJ2-1	CASSLATSSAGGYNEQFF	TGCGCCAGCAGCTTGGCAACCTCCTCAGCGGGGGGTTACAATGAGCAGTTCTTC
TRBD2	TRBV5-1	NA	TRBJ2-3	CASSLREGDTQYF	TGCGCCAGCAGCTTGCGGGAGGGAGATACGCAGTATTTT
NA	TRBV6-5	NA	TRBJ2-7	CASSSRQTYEQYF	TGTGCCAGCAGTTCCCGCCAGACCTACGAGCAGTACTTC
NA	TRBV7-3	NA	TRBJ1-6	CASSVSVGVNSPLHF	TGTGCCAGCAGCGTGTCCGTAGGGGTTAATTCACCCCTCCACTTT
TRBD1	TRBV27	NA	TRBJ1-5	CASRNRTGGKGQPQHF	TGTGCCAGCAGAAACAGGACAGGGGGCAAAGGTCAGCCCCAGCATTTT
TRBD1	TRBV5-1	NA	TRBJ2-7	CASSRGQGFSEQYF	TGCGCCAGCAGCCGGGGACAGGGGTTTAGCGAGCAGTACTTC
NA	TRBV13	NA	TRBJ1-1	CASSLGGRNTEAFF	TGTGCCAGCAGCCTCGGGGGGCGGAACACTGAAGCTTTCTTT
TRBD2	TRBV5-4	NA	TRBJ2-3	CASSFGRAGGRRTDTQYF	TGTGCCAGCAGCTTTGGTCGAGCGGGGGGGCGTCGCACAGATACGCAGTATTTT
NA	TRBV6-6	NA	TRBJ1-1	CASSYSARGGEAFF	TGTGCCAGCAGTTACTCCGCGAGGGGGGGTGAAGCTTTCTTT
NA	TRBV4-1	NA	TRBJ2-7	CASSHWADSSYEQYF	TGCGCCAGCAGCCATTGGGCAGACAGCTCCTACGAGCAGTACTTC
NA	TRBV5-1	NA	TRBJ2-3	CASSRSRQSTDTQYF	TGCGCCAGCAGCCGGAGTCGACAGTCCACAGATACGCAGTATTTT
TRBD1	TRBV18	NA	TRBJ1-1	CASEAGQRTGEAFF	TGTGCCAGCGAGGCGGGCCAACGGACAGGGGAGGCTTTCTTT
TRBD1	TRBV29-1	NA	TRBJ1-1	CSGWDRDPEAFF	TGCAGCGGCTGGGACAGGGACCCTGAAGCTTTCTTT
NA	TRBV19	few	TRBJ2-4	CASSMPQAIKNIQYF	TGTGCCAGTAGTATGCCCCAGGCTATAAAAAACATTCAGTACTTC